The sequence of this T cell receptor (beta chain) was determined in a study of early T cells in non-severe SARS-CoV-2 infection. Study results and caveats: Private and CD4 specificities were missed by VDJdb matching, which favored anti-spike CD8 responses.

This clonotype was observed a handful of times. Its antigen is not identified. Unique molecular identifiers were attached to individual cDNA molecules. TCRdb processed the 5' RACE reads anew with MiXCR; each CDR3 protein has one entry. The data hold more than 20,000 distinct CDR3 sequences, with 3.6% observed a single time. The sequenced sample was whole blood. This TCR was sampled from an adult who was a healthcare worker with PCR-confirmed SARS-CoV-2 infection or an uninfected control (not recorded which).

In DNA form, the CDR3 reads TGTGCCAGCAGTGAACTAGCGGGGGGGCTCACAGATACGCAGTATTTT. Translating it yields CASSELAGGLTDTQYF. The J gene is TRBJ2-3, the V gene TRBV6-1; 12 bases align to TRBD2. Germline lookup yields CDR1 MNHNS and CDR2 SASEGT. CDR3 size: 16 residues. V lost 2 bases, J lost 2 bases, and 2 bases stayed unmatched.